Listed here are 29 T cell receptor beta chains from one sample, sequenced in a study. TCRdb re-called the RT-PCR reads through MiXCR, storing one row per CDR3 protein. Found here are approximately 6,500 distinct CDR3 sequences, just over 90% of them singletons; the top ten hold roughly 8%. Specimen: memory CD4+ T cells from blood. The receptors come from a female donor in good health, serving as a healthy control.

With regard to this clonotype: Because the library targeted alpha chains, this beta chain is an off-target read whose size means little. V is TRBV7-9 and J is TRBJ2-3; D is perhaps TRBD1 or TRBD2 (6 bases each). Germline V CDR1 and CDR2: SEHNR, FQNEAQ (reference sequence). The CDR3 sequence is 15 residues long. Trimming took 7 bases from V and 3 from J, leaving 17 bases between them. The CDR3 spells CASKRLGGETDTQYF. CDR3 DNA: TGTGCCAGCAAGCGACTAGGGGGAGAGACAGATACGCAGTATTTT.

As concerns this clonotype: Little can be read into the size of this beta chain, an off-target read in a library designed for alpha chains. The rearrangement links TRBV7-2 to TRBJ2-1; no clear D gene. Between the trimmed V and J ends, which lost 5 bases and 10 bases, there was a span of 12 bases. The germline V gene has CDR1 SGHTA and CDR2 FQGNSA. The CDR3 length is 12 residues. CDR3 in amino acids: CASSLRYGEQFF. The DNA for the CDR3 is TGTGCCAGCAGCCTAAGGTATGGGGAGCAGTTCTTC. The variable domain in full, with the rest retrieved from reference TRBV7-2 and TRBJ2-1, is GAGVSQSPSNKVTEKGKDVELRCDPISGHTALYWYRQSLGQGLEFLIYFQGNSAPDKSGLPSDRFSAERTGGSVSTLTIQRTQQEDSAVYLCASSLRYGEQFFGPGTRLTVL.

With regard to this clonotype: This beta chain is a stray sequence in a library constructed for alpha chains; its clone size is not meaningful. The chain recombines TRBV7-2 with TRBJ1-2, with D possibly being TRBD1 (6 bases). The CDR3 contains 12 residues. Deletions cut 5 bases from V and 6 bases from J, with 10 bases between. Germline CDR1 is SGHTA and CDR2 is FQGNSA. The CDR3 reads CASSPGDNGYTF. DNA of the CDR3: TGTGCCAGCAGCCCTGGGGACAATGGCTACACCTTC. The full variable domain, its missing parts supplied by reference TRBV7-2 and TRBJ1-2, is GAGVSQSPSNKVTEKGKDVELRCDPISGHTALYWYRQSLGQGLEFLIYFQGNSAPDKSGLPSDRFSAERTGGSVSTLTIQRTQQEDSAVYLCASSPGDNGYTFGSGTRLTVV.

With regard to this clonotype: Because this beta chain is a stray read in a library intended to capture alpha chains, its abundance should not be given much weight. The rearrangement joins TRBV6-5 to TRBJ2-1, with no clear D. Trimming shortened V by 0 bases and J by 0 bases, and 6 bases separated the two germline ends. Germline assignment: CDR1 MNHEY and CDR2 SVGAGI. The CDR3 totals 15 residues. The CDR3 nucleotides are TGTGCCAGCAGTTACTCCCGCGGCTCCTACAATGAGCAGTTCTTC. Protein product: CASSYSRGSYNEQFF.

Comment on this clonotype: For a library built for alpha chains, this beta chain is a stray read; little rests on its size. The J gene is TRBJ2-1, the V gene TRBV29-1; the D gene could be TRBD1 or TRBD2 (5 bases each). The V end lost 6 bases, the J end lost 10 bases, and 28 bases lay between the germline ends. Per germline, CDR1 SQVTM and CDR2 ANQGSEA. The CDR3 extends over 16 amino acids. The CDR3 DNA is TGCAGCGTCGATCTCGTGTCTGCGAATACCGGGGCCGAGCAGTTCTTC. It yields the protein CSVDLVSANTGAEQFF.

Comments on this clonotype: Since it is a stray read in a library aimed at alpha chains, this beta chain has a size that is not meaningful. The V gene is TRBV20-1, the J gene TRBJ2-7; possible D gene TRBD2, 6 bases. The CDR3 loop spans 12 amino acids. Germline V CDR1 and CDR2: DFQATT, SNEGSKA (reference sequence). V was pared by 3 bases and J by 7 bases, with 13 bases between. DNA for the CDR3: TGCAGTGCTAGCGGGAGCTGGGGGGAGCAGTACTTC. Its translation: CSASGSWGEQYF.

A remark on this clonotype: This beta chain came through as a stray read in a library set up for alpha chains, and its size says little. V and J are TRBV6-5 and TRBJ1-4, with D tentatively TRBD1 (5 bases). Germline CDR1 and CDR2: MNHEY and SVGAGI. The CDR3 runs 14 residues. V was trimmed by 0 bases and J by 16 bases, leaving 18 bases between them. CDR3 nucleotide sequence: TGTGCCAGCAGTTACTCAGCGGGCCTAGGGGTCCCGTTTTTT. Translation: CASSYSAGLGVPFF.

A single count supports this clonotype. This beta chain is an off-target read within a library intended for alpha chains, so its frequency means little. This chain links TRBV15 with TRBJ2-7; the D is unclear. From germline, CDR1 is LNHNV and CDR2 YYDKDF (reference sequence). V lost 5 bases to trimming and J lost 6 bases, with 14 bases between them. The CDR3 is 13 residues long. CDR3 amino acids: CATSQIRTSEQYF. Written as DNA, the CDR3 is TGTGCCACCAGCCAAATAAGGACCTCCGAGCAGTACTTC. Together with reference TRBV15 and TRBJ2-7, the CDR3 gives the full variable domain: DAMVIQNPRYQVTQFGKPVTLSCSQTLNHNVMYWYQQKSSQAPKLLFHYYDKDFNNEADTPDNFQSRRPNTSFCFLDIRSPGLGDTAMYLCATSQIRTSEQYFGPGTRLTVT.

Notes on this clonotype: Found in a library prepared for alpha chains, this beta chain is an off-target read, and its abundance has little meaning. The chain links TRBV12-3 or TRBV12-4 to TRBJ2-5, with 8 bases matching TRBD2. This CDR3 is built from 13 residues. V trimming: 8 bases; J trimming: 4 bases; junction bases outside the gene matches: 6. The CDR3 reads CASGGLAAETQYF. The CDR3, as DNA: TGTGCCAGCGGAGGACTAGCCGCAGAGACCCAGTACTTC.

Regarding this clonotype: This beta chain is a stray sequence in a library constructed for alpha chains; its clone size is not meaningful. The rearrangement joins TRBV12-3 or TRBV12-4 to TRBJ2-7, with TRBD1 matching 11 bases. The CDR3 covers 16 residues. The V and J ends lost 1 base and 4 bases, in that order; junction bases with no gene match: 6. The CDR3 loop is CASSLGAGQGGYEQYF. Written as DNA, the CDR3 is TGTGCCAGCAGTTTAGGAGCGGGACAGGGGGGTTACGAGCAGTACTTC.

Comment on this clonotype: This beta chain is an off-target read within a library intended for alpha chains, so its frequency means little. CDR3 protein: CSAPPQTGGEGYGYTF. CDR3 DNA: TGCAGTGCGCCACCCCAAACAGGGGGCGAAGGCTATGGCTACACCTTC. This chain connects TRBV20-1 to TRBJ1-2; 9 nucleotides match TRBD1. This CDR3 region has 16 residues. With V trimmed by 6 bases and J by 4 bases, 15 bases remained unmatched. The germline V gene has CDR1 DFQATT and CDR2 SNEGSKA (reference sequence).

With regard to this clonotype: A library made for alpha chains picked up this beta chain off target, so its size means little. The CDR3: CASSYSWTPPGDEQFF. CDR3 nucleotides: TGTGCCAGCAGTTACAGTTGGACCCCACCGGGGGATGAGCAGTTCTTC. This chain connects TRBV6-5 to TRBJ2-1; tentatively, D is TRBD2 (6 bases). The germline gives CDR1 MNHEY, CDR2 SVGAGI. There are 16 residues in the CDR3. The ends were cut back, 2 bases at V and 8 bases at J, with 19 bases in the middle.

In regard to this clonotype: Little can be read into the size of this beta chain, an off-target read in a library designed for alpha chains. This sequence joins TRBV10-3 and TRBJ2-7, with a possible D match to TRBD2 (5 bases). Trimming took 10 bases from V and 4 from J, leaving 26 bases between them. The CDR3 is 16 residues long. Germline CDR1 and CDR2: ENHRY and SYGVKD. CDR3 coding DNA: TGTGCCACCCACCCCCCTAGGACTGGAGTGAGGTACGAGCAGTACTTC. Amino acids: CATHPPRTGVRYEQYF.

On this clonotype itself: Since the library was made to target alpha chains, this beta chain is a stray read and its abundance is not meaningful. J is TRBJ2-1 and V is TRBV7-2; the D is unclear. Germline lookup yields CDR1 SGHTA and CDR2 FQGNSA. This CDR3 comprises 15 residues. Trimming removed 1 base at V and 0 bases at J, with 7 bases between. CDR3 DNA sequence: TGTGCCAGCAGCTTAGTAGCTTTCTCCTACAATGAGCAGTTCTTC. It yields the protein CASSLVAFSYNEQFF.

As regards this clonotype: A library prepared for alpha chains yielded this beta chain as an off-target read; its size is of little meaning. This chain connects TRBV5-6 to TRBJ2-3; D is perhaps TRBD2 (6 bases). Per the germline V gene, CDR1 is SGHDT and CDR2 is YYEEEE. There are 15 residues in the CDR3. V gave up 4 bases and J gave up 0 bases, with 12 bases separating them. The CDR3 loop is CASSADAGSTDTQYF. The DNA for the CDR3 is TGTGCCAGCAGCGCCGATGCGGGAAGCACAGATACGCAGTATTTT. Combining the CDR3 with reference TRBV5-6 and TRBJ2-3 gives the whole variable domain DAGVTQSPTHLIKTRGQQVTLRCSPKSGHDTVSWYQQALGQGPQFIFQYYEEEERQRGNFPDRFSGHQFPNYSSELNVNALLLGDSALYLCASSADAGSTDTQYFGPGTRLTVL.

With respect to this clonotype: This beta chain is an off-target read within a library intended for alpha chains, so its frequency means little. This chain connects TRBV29-1 to TRBJ2-7; the match to TRBD2 covers 9 bases. The length of the CDR3 is 15 residues. V lost 6 bases, J lost 2 bases, and 11 bases stayed unmatched. Per germline, CDR1 SQVTM and CDR2 ANQGSEA. The CDR3 DNA reads TGCAGCGTCCGTCCCACTAGCGGGCCAACCTACGAGCAGTACTTC. Translating gives CSVRPTSGPTYEQYF.

As to this clonotype: This beta chain slipped into a library made for alpha chains as a stray read, so its size is not meaningful. This rearrangement joins TRBV15 to TRBJ1-1; D gene uncertain. Germline loops: CDR1 LNHNV, CDR2 YYDKDF (reference sequence). V gave up 8 bases and J gave up 4 bases, with 14 bases separating them. The CDR3 is made up of 13 amino acids. The CDR3 DNA sequence: TGTGCCACCGTTGTAAATGTGGGCACTGAAGCTTTCTTT. This encodes CATVVNVGTEAFF. The full variable domain, completed using reference TRBV15 and TRBJ1-1, is DAMVIQNPRYQVTQFGKPVTLSCSQTLNHNVMYWYQQKSSQAPKLLFHYYDKDFNNEADTPDNFQSRRPNTSFCFLDIRSPGLGDTAMYLCATVVNVGTEAFFGQGTRLTVV.

Details on this clonotype: This beta chain represents an off-target read in a library built for alpha chains; its size is of limited meaning. This chain joins TRBV6-5 and TRBJ1-3; no reliable D call. CDR1 and CDR2 from the germline V gene are MNHEY and SVGAGI. Trimming stripped 2 bases from V and 3 bases from J, with 8 bases between. This CDR3 has 14 residues. CDR3 loop: CASSYDGGGNTIYF. CDR3 coding DNA: TGTGCCAGCAGTTACGATGGCGGTGGAAACACCATATATTTT.

Within the sample, this clonotype is large (0.1 to 1%). The library was prepared for alpha chains; this beta chain is a stray read, so its frequency means little. CDR3 amino acids: CASRPDRGANQPQHF. The CDR3 DNA sequence: TGTGCCAGCAGGCCGGACAGAGGGGCCAATCAGCCCCAGCATTTT. The V gene is TRBV12-3 or TRBV12-4, the J gene TRBJ1-5, with D perhaps TRBD1 (6 bases). The CDR3 spans 15 residues. The ends were cut back, 6 bases at V and 3 bases at J, with 15 bases in the middle.

This clonotype has only one observation. With the library built for alpha chains, this beta chain is off target and its frequency is not meaningful. J is TRBJ1-1 and V is TRBV18; D is possibly TRBD1 (6 bases). The V and J ends lost 6 bases and 4 bases respectively, with 15 bases between them. Germline values: CDR1 KGHSH, CDR2 LQKENI. There are 14 residues in the CDR3. In DNA, the CDR3 is TGTGCCAGCTCTGGGACACTTGAGGGCACTGAAGCTTTCTTT. Residues: CASSGTLEGTEAFF. Drawing the rest from reference TRBV18 and TRBJ1-1, the complete variable domain is NAGVMQNPRHLVRRRGQEARLRCSPMKGHSHVYWYRQLPEEGLKFMVYLQKENIIDESGMPKERFSAEFPKEGPSILRIQQVVRGDSAAYFCASSGTLEGTEAFFGQGTRLTVV.

This clonotype has just one count. In a library made to pick up alpha chains, this beta chain is a stray read with a size that means little. This rearrangement joins TRBV5-1 to TRBJ2-1, with TRBD2 matching over 7 bases. The germline CDR1 and CDR2 sequences are SGHRS and YFSETQ. With V trimmed by 1 base and J by 3 bases, 7 bases remained unmatched. The CDR3 is 16 amino acids. CDR3 sequence reads: CASSLMLGGDYNEQFF. CDR3 coding DNA: TGCGCCAGCAGCTTGATGTTGGGGGGGGACTACAATGAGCAGTTCTTC.

On this clonotype itself: This beta chain slipped into a library made for alpha chains as a stray read, so its size is not meaningful. CDR3 DNA: TGTGCCATCAGTGAGACGTGGCGGGAGCAGTACTTC. This encodes CAISETWREQYF. J is TRBJ2-7 and V is TRBV10-3; no clear D. Trimming shortened V by 2 bases and J by 7 bases, and 9 bases separated the two germline ends. This CDR3 comprises 12 residues. CDR1 is ENHRY and CDR2 is SYGVKD in the germline V gene.

This clonotype was picked up one time. This beta chain came through as a stray read in a library set up for alpha chains, and its size says little. V usage is TRBV11-2 and J usage is TRBJ2-7; D ambiguous. Looked up from germline, CDR1 is SGHAT and CDR2 is FQNNGV. V was shortened by 5 bases and J by 1 base, with 18 bases between the two germline ends. The CDR3 runs to 16 residues. The CDR3 nucleotides are TGTGCCAGCAGCCCATCTGCGCGGCTCTCGTCCTACGAGCAGTACTTC. This translates into CASSPSARLSSYEQYF.

Concerning this clonotype: The library was designed around alpha chains, so this beta chain is a stray read whose abundance carries little weight. V and J are TRBV12-3 or TRBV12-4 and TRBJ1-2, with unresolved D. This CDR3 is built from 14 residues. The V end lost 7 bases, the J end lost 4 bases, and 16 bases lay between the germline ends. Here the CDR3 DNA reads TGTGCCAGCACCAAACCTTCCTCGGTCTATGGCTACACCTTC. It specifies CASTKPSSVYGYTF.

To note about this clonotype: This beta chain is an unintended read in a library built for alpha chains; its size means little. The chain joins TRBV7-2 to TRBJ1-6; possible D gene TRBD1, 6 bases. The CDR3 covers 15 residues. V was cut by 6 bases and J by 10 bases, with 19 bases left in between. Germline V gene lookup returns CDR1 SGHTA and CDR2 FQGNSA. CDR3 region: CASSSDRSSRSPLHF. The DNA of the CDR3 is TGTGCCAGCAGTAGCGACAGGTCCTCCCGGTCACCCCTCCACTTT.

Remarks on this clonotype: One junction end disagrees with the germline gene, perhaps due to a read error. Being off target in a library aimed at alpha chains, this beta chain has a size of little meaning. The genes are TRBV6-2 or TRBV6-3 and TRBJ1-1; TRBD1 aligns across 9 bases. Germline CDR1 is MNHEY and CDR2 is SVGEGT. There are 17 residues in the CDR3. CDR3 loop: CATSYVPGQGGNTEAFF. The CDR3 DNA reads as TGTGCCACCAGTTACGTCCCGGGACAGGGTGGCAATACTGAAGCTTTCTTT.

About this clonotype: The library was prepared for alpha chains; this beta chain is a stray read, so its frequency means little. CDR3 nucleotide sequence: TGTGCCAGCAGTTTATTGTGGGGGCGCAGGTCCGATTCGATTAATTCACCCCTCCACTTT. It encodes CASSLLWGRRSDSINSPLHF. The chain links TRBV27 to TRBJ1-6, with a tentative D call TRBD1 (6 bases). Germline assignment: CDR1 MNHEY and CDR2 SMNVEV (reference sequence). Trimming pared 1 base from V and 6 bases from J, leaving 25 bases between. There are 20 residues in the CDR3.

For this clonotype: Found in a library prepared for alpha chains, this beta chain is an off-target read, and its abundance has little meaning. V is TRBV28 and J is TRBJ1-5; D gene ambiguous. Deletions cut 7 bases from V and 2 bases from J, with 9 bases between. Looked up from germline, CDR1 is MDHEN and CDR2 is SYDVKM. The CDR3 covers 13 residues. The CDR3 spells CASTLGGNQPQHF. The CDR3 nucleotides are TGTGCCAGCACTCTCGGGGGCAATCAGCCCCAGCATTTT.

This clonotype was seen only a few times. This beta chain turned up in a library designed for alpha chains; as an off-target read, its abundance says little. The chain couples TRBV5-1 to TRBJ2-1; D could derive from TRBD1 or TRBD2 (5 bases each). This CDR3 is built from 15 residues. Germline loops: CDR1 SGHRS, CDR2 YFSETQ. V was clipped by 3 bases and J by 7 bases, with 17 bases between them. The CDR3 is CASSSWTGATNEQFF. In DNA form, the CDR3 reads TGCGCCAGCAGCTCCTGGACCGGGGCTACTAATGAGCAGTTCTTC.